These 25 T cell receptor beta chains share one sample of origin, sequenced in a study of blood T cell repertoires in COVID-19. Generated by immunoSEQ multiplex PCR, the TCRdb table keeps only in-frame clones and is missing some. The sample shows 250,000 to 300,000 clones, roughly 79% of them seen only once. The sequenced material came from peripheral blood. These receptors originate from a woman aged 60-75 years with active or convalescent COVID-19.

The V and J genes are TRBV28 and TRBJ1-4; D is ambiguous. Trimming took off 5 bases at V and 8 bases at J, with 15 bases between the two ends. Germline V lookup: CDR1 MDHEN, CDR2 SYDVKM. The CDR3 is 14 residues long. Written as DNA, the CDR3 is TGTGCCAGCAGTCCACCCCGGAGAGCAGAAAAACTGTTTTTT. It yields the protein CASSPPRRAEKLFF.

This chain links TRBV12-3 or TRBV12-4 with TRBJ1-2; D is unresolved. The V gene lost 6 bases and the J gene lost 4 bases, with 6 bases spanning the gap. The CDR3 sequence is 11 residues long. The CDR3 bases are TGTGCCAGCAGCCGCGGCTATGGCTACACCTTC. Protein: CASSRGYGYTF.

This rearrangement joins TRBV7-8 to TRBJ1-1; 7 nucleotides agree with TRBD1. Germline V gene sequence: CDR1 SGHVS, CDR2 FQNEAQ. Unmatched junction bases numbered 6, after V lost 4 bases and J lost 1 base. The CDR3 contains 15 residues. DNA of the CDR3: TGTGCCAGCAGCTCGGCCCACAGGGGGAACACTGAAGCTTTCTTT. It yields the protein CASSSAHRGNTEAFF.

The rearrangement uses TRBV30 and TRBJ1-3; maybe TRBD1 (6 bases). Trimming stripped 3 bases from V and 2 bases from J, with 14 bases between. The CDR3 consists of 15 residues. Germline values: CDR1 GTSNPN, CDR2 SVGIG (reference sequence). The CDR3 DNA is TGTGCCTGGAGGGGCAGGGGTTTCGCTGGAAACACCATATATTTT. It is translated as CAWRGRGFAGNTIYF.

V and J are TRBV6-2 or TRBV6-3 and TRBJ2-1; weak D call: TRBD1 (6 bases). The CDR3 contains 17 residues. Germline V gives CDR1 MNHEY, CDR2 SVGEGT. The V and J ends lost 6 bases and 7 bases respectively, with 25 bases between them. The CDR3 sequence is CASSPLPPGQGLNEQFF. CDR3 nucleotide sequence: TGTGCCAGCAGCCCTCTACCCCCGGGCCAGGGGTTGAATGAGCAGTTCTTC.

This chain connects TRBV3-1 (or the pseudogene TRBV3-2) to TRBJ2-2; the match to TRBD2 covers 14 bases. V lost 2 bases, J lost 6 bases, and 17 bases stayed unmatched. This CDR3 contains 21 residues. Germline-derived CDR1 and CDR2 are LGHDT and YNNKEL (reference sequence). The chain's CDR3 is CASSQSSGTSGGPYRAGELFF. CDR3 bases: TGTGCCAGCAGCCAATCCTCCGGGACTAGCGGGGGTCCGTATAGGGCCGGGGAGCTGTTTTTT.

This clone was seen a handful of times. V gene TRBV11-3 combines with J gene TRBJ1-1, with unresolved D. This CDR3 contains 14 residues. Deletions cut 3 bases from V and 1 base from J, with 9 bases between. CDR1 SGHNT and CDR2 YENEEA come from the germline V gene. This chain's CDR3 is CASSFSGPNTEAFF. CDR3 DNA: TGTGCCAGCAGCTTCAGTGGGCCGAACACTGAAGCTTTCTTT. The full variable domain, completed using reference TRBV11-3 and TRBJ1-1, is EAGVVQSPRYKIIEKKQPVAFWCNPISGHNTLYWYLQNLGQGPELLIRYENEEAVDDSQLPKDRFSAERLKGVDSTLKIQPAELGDSAVYLCASSFSGPNTEAFFGQGTRLTVV.

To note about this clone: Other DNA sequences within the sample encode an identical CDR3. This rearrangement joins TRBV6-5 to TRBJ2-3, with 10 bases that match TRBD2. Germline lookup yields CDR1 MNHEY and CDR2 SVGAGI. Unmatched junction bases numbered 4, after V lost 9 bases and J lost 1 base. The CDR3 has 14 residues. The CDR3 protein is CASQTSGGTDTQYF. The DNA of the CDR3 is TGTGCCAGTCAAACTAGCGGGGGCACAGATACGCAGTATTTT.

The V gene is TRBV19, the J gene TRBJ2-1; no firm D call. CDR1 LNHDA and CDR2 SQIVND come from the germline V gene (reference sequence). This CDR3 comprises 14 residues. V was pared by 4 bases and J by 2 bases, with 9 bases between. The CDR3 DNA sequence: TGTGCCAGTAGTAAAGCATTGGCCTACAATGAGCAGTTCTTC. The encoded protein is CASSKALAYNEQFF.

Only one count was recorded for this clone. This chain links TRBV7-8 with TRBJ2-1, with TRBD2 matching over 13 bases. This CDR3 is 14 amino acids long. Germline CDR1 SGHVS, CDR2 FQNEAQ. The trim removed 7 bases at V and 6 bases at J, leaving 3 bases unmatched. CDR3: CASNRLAGGNEQFF. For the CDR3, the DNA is TGTGCCAGCAACCGACTAGCGGGGGGCAATGAGCAGTTCTTC.

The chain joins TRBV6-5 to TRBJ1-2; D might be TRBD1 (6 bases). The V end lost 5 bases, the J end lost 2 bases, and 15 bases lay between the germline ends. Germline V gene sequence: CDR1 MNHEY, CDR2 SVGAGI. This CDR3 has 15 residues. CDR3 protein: CASSIGQPTNYGYTF. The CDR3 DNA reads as TGTGCCAGCAGTATCGGACAGCCAACAAACTATGGCTACACCTTC.

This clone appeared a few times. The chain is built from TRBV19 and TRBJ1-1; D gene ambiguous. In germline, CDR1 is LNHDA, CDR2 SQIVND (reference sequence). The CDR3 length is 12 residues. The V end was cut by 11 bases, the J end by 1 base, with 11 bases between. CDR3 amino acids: CAPPAENTEAFF. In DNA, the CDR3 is TGTGCCCCTCCGGCGGAGAACACTGAAGCTTTCTTT.

The CDR3 reads CASSPAVRNEKLFF. CDR3 sequence (DNA): TGTGCCAGCAGTCCCGCCGTGAGGAATGAAAAACTGTTTTTT. The chain employs TRBV27 and TRBJ1-4, with D unresolved. With 5 bases removed from V and 5 bases from J, the gap between germline ends came to 12 bases. Per the germline V gene, CDR1 is MNHEY and CDR2 is SMNVEV (reference sequence). The CDR3 is made up of 14 amino acids.

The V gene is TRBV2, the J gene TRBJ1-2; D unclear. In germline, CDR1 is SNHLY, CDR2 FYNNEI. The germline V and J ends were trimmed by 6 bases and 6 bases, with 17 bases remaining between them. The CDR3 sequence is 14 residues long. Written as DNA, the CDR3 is TGTGCCAGCAGGCCTGTGCCACCTAAAGATGGCTACACCTTC. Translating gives CASRPVPPKDGYTF.

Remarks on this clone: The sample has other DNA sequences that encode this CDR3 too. The CDR3: CASSRTSGAYNEQFF. DNA of the CDR3: TGTGCCAGCAGTAGGACTAGCGGGGCATACAATGAGCAGTTCTTC. The chain is built from TRBV6-5 and TRBJ2-1, with TRBD2 matching over 12 bases. Trimming removed 5 bases from V and 4 bases from J; junction bases left unmatched: 3. This CDR3 is 15 amino acids long. Germline CDR1 reads MNHEY; CDR2 reads SVGAGI.

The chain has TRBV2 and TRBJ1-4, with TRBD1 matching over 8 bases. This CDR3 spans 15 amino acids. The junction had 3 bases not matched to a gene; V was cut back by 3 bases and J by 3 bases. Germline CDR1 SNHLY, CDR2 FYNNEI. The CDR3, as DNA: TGTGCCAGCAGTGAGAGGACAGGGTCTAATGAAAAACTGTTTTTT. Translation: CASSERTGSNEKLFF.

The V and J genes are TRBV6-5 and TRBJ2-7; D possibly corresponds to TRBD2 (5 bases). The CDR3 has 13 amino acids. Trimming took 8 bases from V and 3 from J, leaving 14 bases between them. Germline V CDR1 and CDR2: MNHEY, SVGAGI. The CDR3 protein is CASRKDSRYEQYF. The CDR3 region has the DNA TGTGCCAGCCGTAAGGACTCACGCTACGAGCAGTACTTC.

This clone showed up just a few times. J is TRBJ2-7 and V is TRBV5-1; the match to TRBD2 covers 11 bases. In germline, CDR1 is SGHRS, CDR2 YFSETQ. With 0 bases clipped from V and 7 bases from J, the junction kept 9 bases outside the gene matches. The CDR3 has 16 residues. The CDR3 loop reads CASSLETSGGLREQYF. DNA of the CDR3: TGCGCCAGCAGCTTGGAAACTAGCGGGGGTTTAAGAGAGCAGTACTTC.

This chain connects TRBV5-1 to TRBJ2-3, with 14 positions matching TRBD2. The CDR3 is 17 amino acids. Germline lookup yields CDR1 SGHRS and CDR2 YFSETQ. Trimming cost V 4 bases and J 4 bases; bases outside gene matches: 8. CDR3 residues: CASSPGTSGGPADTQYF. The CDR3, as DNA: TGCGCCAGCAGCCCCGGGACTAGCGGGGGCCCTGCAGATACGCAGTATTTT.

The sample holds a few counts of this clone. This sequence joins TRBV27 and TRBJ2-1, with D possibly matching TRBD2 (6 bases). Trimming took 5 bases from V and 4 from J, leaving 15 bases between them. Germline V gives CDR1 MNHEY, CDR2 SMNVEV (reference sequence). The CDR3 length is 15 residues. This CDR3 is CASSPTRNRYNEQFF. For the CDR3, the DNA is TGTGCCAGCAGTCCGACTAGGAACCGTTACAATGAGCAGTTCTTC.

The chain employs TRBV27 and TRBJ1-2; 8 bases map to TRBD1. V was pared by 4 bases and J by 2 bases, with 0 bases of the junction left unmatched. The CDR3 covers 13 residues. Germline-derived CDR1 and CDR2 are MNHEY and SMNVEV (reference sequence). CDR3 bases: TGTGCCAGCAGTTGGGACAGGAACTATGGCTACACCTTC. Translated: CASSWDRNYGYTF.

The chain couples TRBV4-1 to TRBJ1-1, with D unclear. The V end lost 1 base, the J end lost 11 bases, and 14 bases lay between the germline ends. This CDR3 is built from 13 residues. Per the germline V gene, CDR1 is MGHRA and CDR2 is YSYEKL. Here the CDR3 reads CASSQGGLNVAFF. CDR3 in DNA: TGCGCCAGCAGCCAAGGAGGGCTGAACGTCGCTTTCTTT.

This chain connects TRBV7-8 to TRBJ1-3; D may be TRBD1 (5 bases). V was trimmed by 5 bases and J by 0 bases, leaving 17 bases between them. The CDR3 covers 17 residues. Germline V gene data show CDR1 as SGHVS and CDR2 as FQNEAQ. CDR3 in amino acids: CASSPMGQLSSGNTIYF. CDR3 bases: TGTGCCAGCAGCCCAATGGGGCAGCTCAGCTCTGGAAACACCATATATTTT.

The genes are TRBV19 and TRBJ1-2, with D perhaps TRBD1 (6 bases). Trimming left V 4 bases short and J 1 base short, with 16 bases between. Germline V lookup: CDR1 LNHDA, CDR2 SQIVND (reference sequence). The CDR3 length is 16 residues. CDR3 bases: TGTGCCAGTAGTACCTCTTCCGGGGGGCTTAACTATGGCTACACCTTC. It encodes CASSTSSGGLNYGYTF.

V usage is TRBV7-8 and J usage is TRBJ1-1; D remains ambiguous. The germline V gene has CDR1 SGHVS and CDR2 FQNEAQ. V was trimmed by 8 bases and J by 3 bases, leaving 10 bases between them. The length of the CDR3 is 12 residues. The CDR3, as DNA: TGTGCCAGCGGGCCGACGGACACTGAAGCTTTCTTT. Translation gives CASGPTDTEAFF.